This entry is about one TCR beta chain. This specimen comes from a study of cytomegalovirus exposure and HLA in healthy donors. Germline CDR1 is MNHNS and CDR2 is SASEGT. This CDR3 is 15 amino acids long. Trimming shortened V by 4 bases and J by 3 bases, and 13 bases separated the two germline ends. Primers: 60 Vbeta forward and 13 Jbeta reverse. This table comes from immunoSEQ multiplex PCR, and its TCRdb copy is limited to in-frame clones, with some not included. The sample records some 200,000 clones, about four fifths being singletons. The gene calls are TRBV6-1 and TRBJ1-5, with D possibly TRBD1 on 6 matching bases. Sequenced input: PBMCs. The sequence was collected from a male donor in good health and CMV-seropositive. The CDR3 region has the DNA TGTGCCAGCAGTGGCGGAACAGGGAACAATCAGCCCCAGCATTTT. This codes for CASSGGTGNNQPQHF.